This TCR beta chain was found in a study of response to subunit inactivated influenza vaccine. This clonotype was picked up a small number of times. What it recognizes is unknown. The study's findings and limits: Each seasonal influenza vaccination recruits few new T cells, the authors suggested.

The CDR3 runs to 10 residues. V was pared by 5 bases and J by 7 bases, with 4 bases between. CDR1 is SEHNR, CDR2 FQNEAQ, per germline (reference sequence). MiXCR, applied by TCRdb to the RT-PCR reads, yields one record per CDR3 protein. The sample lists under 950,000 distinct CDR3 sequences, 20% to 25% occurring once. The TCR was taken from a middle-aged man who received an inactivated influenza vaccine. This specimen was PBMCs from blood, taken 4 to 6 days after vaccination. The chain employs TRBV7-9 and TRBJ2-3, with no clear D. The DNA of the CDR3 is TGTGCCAGCAGCACCAATACGCAGTATTTT. Residues: CASSTNTQYF.